One sample yielded the 10 T cell receptor beta chains listed below, sequenced in a study of early T cells in non-severe SARS-CoV-2 infection. From the 5' RACE reads, TCRdb called clonotypes with MiXCR, one entry per CDR3 protein. The profile shows fewer than 40,000 distinct CDR3 sequences, about 5.7% of them singletons. Specimen: whole blood. These receptors originate from an adult who was a healthcare worker with PCR-confirmed SARS-CoV-2 infection or an uninfected control (not recorded which).

This clonotype was counted at least ten times. The rearrangement links TRBV28 to TRBJ2-7, with a tentative D call TRBD2 (6 bases). The length of the CDR3 is 11 residues. Germline V gene lookup returns CDR1 MDHEN and CDR2 SYDVKM. V lost 7 bases to trimming and J lost 7 bases, with 11 bases between them. CDR3 protein: CASTTRGEQYV. For the CDR3, the DNA is TGTGCCAGCACGACACGGGGGGAGCAGTACGTC.

This clonotype was observed at least ten times. V gene TRBV5-1 combines with J gene TRBJ1-2, with D possibly matching TRBD1 (6 bases). The V and J ends lost 0 bases and 4 bases respectively, with 13 bases between them. Germline lookup yields CDR1 SGHRS and CDR2 YFSETQ. This CDR3 spans 15 amino acids. CDR3 in DNA: TGCGCCAGCAGCTTGGGGGACATTTTGGGCTATGGCTACACCTTC. Protein: CASSLGDILGYGYTF.

For this clonotype: One end of the junction varies from germline; a read error may be responsible. The chain has TRBV4-1 and TRBJ2-1, with 9 bases fitting TRBD2. CDR1 MGHRA and CDR2 YSYEKL come from the germline V gene. The CDR3 has 15 amino acids. The CDR3 is CASSQGEREVYEQFF. Written as DNA, the CDR3 is TGCGCCAGCAGTCAAGGGGAGCGGGAGGTCTATGAGCAGTTCTTT.

This clonotype was picked up a small number of times. The chain combines TRBV5-5 with TRBJ2-1; the D is unclear. The CDR3 runs 15 residues. Trimming cost V 0 bases and J 6 bases, with 13 bases left between them. Germline V CDR1 and CDR2: SGHKS, YYEKEE (reference sequence). DNA for the CDR3: TGTGCCAGCAGCTTGGTAGCCTCCCCGGGCAATGAGCAGTTCTTC. It specifies CASSLVASPGNEQFF.

This clonotype was found many times. This chain uses TRBV7-8 with TRBJ2-7; 13 bases are a match to TRBD2. Germline V gives CDR1 SGHVS, CDR2 FQNEAQ. The ends lost 6 bases at V and 2 bases at J; junction bases unmatched: 10. This CDR3 is built from 17 residues. Here the CDR3 reads CASSARPGLAGTYEQYF. The CDR3 nucleotides are TGTGCCAGCAGTGCCCGACCGGGACTAGCGGGGACCTACGAGCAGTACTTC. Supplemented by reference TRBV7-8 and TRBJ2-7, the full variable domain reads GAGVSQSPRYKVAKRGQDVALRCDPISGHVSLFWYQQALGQGPEFLTYFQNEAQLDKSGLPSDRFFAERPEGSVSTLKIQRTQQEDSAVYLCASSARPGLAGTYEQYFGPGTRLTVT.

This clonotype was recorded at least ten times. CDR3 nucleotides: TGTGCCAGTAAGCAAACAGGGGGCGCGGGGGAGACCCAGTACTTC. This codes for CASKQTGGAGETQYF. V gene TRBV19 combines with J gene TRBJ2-5, with 9 bases aligning to TRBD1. J gave up 5 bases and V 7 bases, and 11 bases lay outside the gene matches. Germline CDR1 is LNHDA and CDR2 is SQIVND (reference sequence). This CDR3 has 15 residues. The variable domain in full, with the rest retrieved from reference TRBV19 and TRBJ2-5, is DGGITQSPKYLFRKEGQNVTLSCEQNLNHDAMYWYRQDPGQGLRLIYYSQIVNDFQKGDIAEGYSVSREKKESFPLTVTSAQKNPTAFYLCASKQTGGAGETQYFGPGTRLLVL.

This sequence joins TRBV28 and TRBJ2-4; maybe TRBD1 (6 bases). CDR3 length: 15 amino acids. Trimming cost V 4 bases and J 5 bases, with 15 bases left between them. Germline V gives CDR1 MDHEN, CDR2 SYDVKM. The CDR3: CASSSGVDFENIQYF. The DNA of the CDR3 is TGTGCCAGCAGTTCAGGGGTAGATTTCGAAAACATTCAGTACTTC.

This clonotype showed up many times. The rearrangement links TRBV7-9 to TRBJ2-1; 8 bases are a match to TRBD2. Germline CDR1 and CDR2: SEHNR and FQNEAQ (reference sequence). The V and J ends lost 0 bases and 8 bases, in that order; junction bases with no gene match: 9. This CDR3 contains 16 residues. CDR3 sequence: CASSLAQREYLDEQFF. CDR3 DNA: TGTGCCAGCAGCTTAGCCCAGCGGGAGTATCTGGATGAGCAGTTCTTC.

This clonotype was seen many times. The chain couples TRBV5-5 to TRBJ2-3, with D uncertain. V lost 4 bases and J 3 bases, leaving 15 bases between the germline ends. Germline assignment: CDR1 SGHKS and CDR2 YYEKEE (reference sequence). CDR3 length: 15 amino acids. The CDR3 region is CASSHPETGTDTQYF. CDR3 sequence (DNA): TGTGCCAGCAGCCACCCTGAGACGGGTACAGATACGCAGTATTTT.

This clonotype has at least ten counts. The chain links TRBV11-2 to TRBJ2-5; D is uncertain. Germline values: CDR1 SGHAT, CDR2 FQNNGV. V was clipped by 5 bases and J by 0 bases, with 4 bases between them. This CDR3 contains 12 residues. CDR3 bases: TGTGCCAGCAGCCCGTACCAAGAGACCCAGTACTTC. This gives the protein CASSPYQETQYF.